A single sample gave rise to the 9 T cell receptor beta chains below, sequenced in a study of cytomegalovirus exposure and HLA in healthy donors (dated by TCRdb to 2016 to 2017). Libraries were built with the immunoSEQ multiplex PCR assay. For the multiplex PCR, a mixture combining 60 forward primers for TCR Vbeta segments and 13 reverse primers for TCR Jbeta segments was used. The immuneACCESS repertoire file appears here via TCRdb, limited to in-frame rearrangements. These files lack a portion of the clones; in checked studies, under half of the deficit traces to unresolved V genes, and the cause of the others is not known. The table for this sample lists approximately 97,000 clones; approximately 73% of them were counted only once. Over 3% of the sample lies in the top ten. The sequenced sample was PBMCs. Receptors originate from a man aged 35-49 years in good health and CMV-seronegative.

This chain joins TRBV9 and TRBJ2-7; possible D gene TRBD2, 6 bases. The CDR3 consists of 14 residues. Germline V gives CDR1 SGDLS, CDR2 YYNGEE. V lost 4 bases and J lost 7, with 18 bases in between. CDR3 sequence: CASSNRRGVGEQYF. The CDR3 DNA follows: TGTGCCAGCAGCAATAGGAGGGGCGTGGGAGAGCAGTACTTC.

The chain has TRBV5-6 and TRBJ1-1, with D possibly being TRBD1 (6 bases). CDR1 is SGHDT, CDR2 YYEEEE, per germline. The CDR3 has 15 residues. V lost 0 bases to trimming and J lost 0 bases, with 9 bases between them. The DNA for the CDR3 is TGTGCCAGCAGCTTGGCAGGGGTGGTGAACACTGAAGCTTTCTTT. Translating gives CASSLAGVVNTEAFF.

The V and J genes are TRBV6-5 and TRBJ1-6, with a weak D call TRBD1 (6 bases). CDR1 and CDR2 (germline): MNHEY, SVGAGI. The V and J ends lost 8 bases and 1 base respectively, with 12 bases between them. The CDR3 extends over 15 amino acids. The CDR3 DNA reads TGTGCCAGCCAAGAGGGGGAGTCCTATAATTCACCCCTCCACTTT. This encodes CASQEGESYNSPLHF.

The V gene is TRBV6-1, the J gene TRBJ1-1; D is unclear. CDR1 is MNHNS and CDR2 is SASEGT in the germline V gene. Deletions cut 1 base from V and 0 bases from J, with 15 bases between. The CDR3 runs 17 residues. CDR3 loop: CASSEGRGRLMNTEAFF. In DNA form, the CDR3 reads TGTGCCAGCAGTGAAGGCCGAGGCCGCCTTATGAACACTGAAGCTTTCTTT.

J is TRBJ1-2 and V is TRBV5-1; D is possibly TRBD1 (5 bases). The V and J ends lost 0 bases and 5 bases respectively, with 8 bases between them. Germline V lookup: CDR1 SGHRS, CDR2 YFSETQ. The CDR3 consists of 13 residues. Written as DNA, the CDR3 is TGCGCCAGCAGCTTGGAGGCAGGGTATGGCTACACCTTC. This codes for CASSLEAGYGYTF.

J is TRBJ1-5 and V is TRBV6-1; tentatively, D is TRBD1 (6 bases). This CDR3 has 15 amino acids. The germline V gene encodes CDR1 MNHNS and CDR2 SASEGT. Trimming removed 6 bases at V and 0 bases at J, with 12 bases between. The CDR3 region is CASRVTGYSNQPQHF. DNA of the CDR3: TGTGCCAGCAGAGTCACAGGGTATAGCAATCAGCCCCAGCATTTT.

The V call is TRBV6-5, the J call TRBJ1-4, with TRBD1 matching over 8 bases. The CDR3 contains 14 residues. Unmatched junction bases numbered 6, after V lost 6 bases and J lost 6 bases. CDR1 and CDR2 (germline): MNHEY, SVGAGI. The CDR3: CASRAGGLYEKLFF. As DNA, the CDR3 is TGTGCCAGCAGGGCAGGGGGCTTATATGAAAAACTGTTTTTT.

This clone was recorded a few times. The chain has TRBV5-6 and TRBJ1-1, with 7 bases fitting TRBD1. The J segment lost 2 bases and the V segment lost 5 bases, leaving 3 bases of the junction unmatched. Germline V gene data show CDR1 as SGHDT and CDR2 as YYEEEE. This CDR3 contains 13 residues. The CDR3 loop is CASRRDRNTEAFF. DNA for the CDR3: TGTGCCAGCAGGCGGGACAGAAACACTGAAGCTTTCTTT.

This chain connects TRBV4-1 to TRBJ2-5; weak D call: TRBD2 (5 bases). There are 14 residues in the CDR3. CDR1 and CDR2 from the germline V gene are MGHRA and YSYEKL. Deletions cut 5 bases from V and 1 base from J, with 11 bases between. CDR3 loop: CASSFGVFQETQYF. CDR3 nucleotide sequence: TGCGCCAGCAGCTTCGGGGTCTTCCAAGAGACCCAGTACTTC.